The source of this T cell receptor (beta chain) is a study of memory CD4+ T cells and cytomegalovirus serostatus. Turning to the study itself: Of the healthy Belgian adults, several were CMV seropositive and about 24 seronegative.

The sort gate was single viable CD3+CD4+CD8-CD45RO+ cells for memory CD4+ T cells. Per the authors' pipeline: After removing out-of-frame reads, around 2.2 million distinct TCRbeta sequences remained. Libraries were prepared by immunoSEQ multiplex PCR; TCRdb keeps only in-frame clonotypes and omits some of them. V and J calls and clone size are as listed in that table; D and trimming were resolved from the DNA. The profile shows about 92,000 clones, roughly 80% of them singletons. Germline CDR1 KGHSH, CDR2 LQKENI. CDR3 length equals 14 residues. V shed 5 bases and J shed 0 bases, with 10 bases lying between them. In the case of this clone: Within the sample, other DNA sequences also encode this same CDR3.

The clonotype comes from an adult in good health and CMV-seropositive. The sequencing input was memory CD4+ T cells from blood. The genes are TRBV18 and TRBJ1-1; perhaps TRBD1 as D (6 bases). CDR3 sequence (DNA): TGTGCCAGCTCAGTTGACAGGATGAACACTGAAGCTTTCTTT. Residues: CASSVDRMNTEAFF.